This passage covers 28 T cell receptor beta chains from one sample sequenced in a study of shared clonotypes between healthy human individuals. Profiling relied on immunoSEQ multiplex PCR, and the TCRdb table lists in-frame clones only, not all of them. Here the sample spans some 2,400,000 clones, under 97% being singletons. Input material: naive CD4+ T cells sorted from blood. The subset here: CD45RA+ positively selected. The receptor set was obtained from a man in his late teens or twenties in good health.

CDR3 loop: CASSPDRGEKLFF. The CDR3, as DNA: TGTGCCAGCAGCCCAGACAGGGGCGAAAAACTGTTTTTT. This chain joins TRBV7-8 and TRBJ1-4; 8 positions agree with TRBD1. V shed 5 bases and J 8 bases; nucleotides not matched to a gene: 4. The germline V gene has CDR1 SGHVS and CDR2 FQNEAQ. The CDR3 sequence is 13 residues long.

On this clone: The same CDR3 can be traced to other DNA sequences in this sample. This chain connects TRBV5-4 to TRBJ1-4; 11 bases fit TRBD1. Germline CDR1 and CDR2: SGHNT and YYREEE (reference sequence). The CDR3 is made up of 15 amino acids. V was clipped by 4 bases and J by 7 bases; unmatched bases: 6. CDR3 residues: CASSQDRGQGEKLFF. The CDR3 coding sequence is TGTGCCAGCAGCCAGGACAGGGGGCAAGGTGAAAAACTGTTTTTT.

The CDR3 reads CASSLSGGRYNEQFF. The CDR3 region has the DNA TGTGCCAGCAGCTTATCTGGCGGGAGGTACAATGAGCAGTTCTTC. V usage is TRBV7-9 and J usage is TRBJ2-1, with 8 bases lining up with TRBD2. The length of the CDR3 is 15 residues. Germline trimming cut 2 bases from V and 4 bases from J; bases unmatched to any gene: 4. CDR1 and CDR2 (germline): SEHNR, FQNEAQ (reference sequence). The full variable domain, its missing parts supplied by reference TRBV7-9 and TRBJ2-1, is DTGVSQNPRHKITKRGQNVTFRCDPISEHNRLYWYRQTLGQGPEFLTYFQNEAQLEKSRLLSDRFSAERPKGSFSTLEIQRTEQGDSAMYLCASSLSGGRYNEQFFGPGTRLTVL.

The chain combines TRBV7-9 with TRBJ2-7, with D maybe TRBD1 (6 bases). Trimming pared 0 bases from V and 3 bases from J, leaving 9 bases between. This CDR3 comprises 14 residues. The germline CDR1 and CDR2 sequences are SEHNR and FQNEAQ (reference sequence). The CDR3 sequence: CASSLAMDSYEQYF. Written as DNA, the CDR3 is TGTGCCAGCAGCTTAGCGATGGACAGCTACGAGCAGTACTTC.

The chain is built from TRBV5-5 and TRBJ2-5; possible D gene TRBD2, 6 bases. The CDR3 contains 14 residues. Germline V gene data show CDR1 as SGHKS and CDR2 as YYEKEE (reference sequence). V was pared by 3 bases and J by 3 bases, with 12 bases between. In DNA, the CDR3 is TGTGCCAGCAGCTCCTTTAGCGGTAAAGAGACCCAGTACTTC. This translates into CASSSFSGKETQYF.

The gene calls are TRBV18 and TRBJ2-3; D remains unclear. The CDR3 totals 14 residues. Germline CDR1 KGHSH, CDR2 LQKENI. Trimming stripped 3 bases from V and 2 bases from J, with 9 bases between. The CDR3 DNA reads as TGTGCCAGCTCACCTTTGTCGTTCACAGATACGCAGTATTTT. It codes for CASSPLSFTDTQYF.

The CDR3 region is CAWSARGGNSEAFF. The CDR3 DNA reads TGTGCCTGGAGTGCCCGGGGGGGAAACTCTGAAGCTTTCTTT. The chain joins TRBV30 to TRBJ1-1; D perhaps matches TRBD1 (5 bases). The V gene's germline CDR1 is GTSNPN and CDR2 SVGIG (reference sequence). Trimming removed 1 base from V and 6 bases from J, with 15 bases in between. There are 14 residues in the CDR3.

About this clone itself: It may be a read error: a sequence one base away is much more abundant. Within the sample, other DNA sequences also encode this same CDR3. The V and J genes are TRBV6-6 and TRBJ1-5; 8 bases map to TRBD1. Germline lookup yields CDR1 MNHNY and CDR2 SVGAGI (reference sequence). Trimming took 7 bases from V and 2 from J; bases not matched to a gene: 10. The CDR3 is 16 amino acids. The DNA of the CDR3 is TGTGCCAGCAACTCTCGGCAGACAGGGGGCAATCAGCCCCAGCATTTT. It specifies CASNSRQTGGNQPQHF.

The rearrangement uses TRBV2 and TRBJ2-1; TRBD1 matches 10 bases. Germline values: CDR1 SNHLY, CDR2 FYNNEI. V trimming: 5 bases; J trimming: 5 bases; junction bases outside the gene matches: 6. This CDR3 is 15 amino acids long. The CDR3 protein is CASSMDRGAHNEQFF. CDR3 nucleotides: TGTGCCAGCAGTATGGACAGGGGGGCCCACAATGAGCAGTTCTTC.

CDR3 DNA sequence: TGTGCCAGCAGTTGGGGCTTCGAGCAGTACTTC. Its translation: CASSWGFEQYF. The chain employs TRBV6-5 and TRBJ2-7; tentative D call: TRBD1 (5 bases). This CDR3 has 11 residues. V was pared by 4 bases and J by 6 bases, with 7 bases between. In germline, CDR1 is MNHEY, CDR2 SVGAGI.

The J gene is TRBJ2-7, the V gene TRBV11-2, with unresolved D. Trimming shortened V by 3 bases and J by 4 bases, and 13 bases separated the two germline ends. Per the germline V gene, CDR1 is SGHAT and CDR2 is FQNNGV. This CDR3 has 14 amino acids. The CDR3: CASSFVVGVYEQYF. The CDR3 bases are TGTGCCAGCAGCTTCGTCGTAGGTGTATACGAGCAGTACTTC.

This clone was observed a single time. The CDR3, as DNA: TGTGCCAGCAGTTTATCGCAGCGGGGGGGCCACGAGCAGTACTTC. Its protein product is CASSLSQRGGHEQYF. The rearrangement joins TRBV27 to TRBJ2-7, with TRBD2 matching 10 bases. V trimming: 0 bases; J trimming: 5 bases; junction bases outside the gene matches: 4. This CDR3 is 15 amino acids long. CDR1 is MNHEY, CDR2 SMNVEV, per germline (reference sequence).

J is TRBJ2-3 and V is TRBV10-2; TRBD2 matches 11 bases. CDR3 length: 15 residues. V dropped 5 bases and J dropped 4; count of bases not matched to a gene: 5. The germline CDR1 and CDR2 sequences are WSHSY and SAAADI. The CDR3 region has the DNA TGCGCCAGCAGTTCGGTAGCGGGGGGGTCAGATACGCAGTATTTT. This sequence encodes CASSSVAGGSDTQYF.

The chain uses TRBV2 and TRBJ1-2; no clear D. The CDR3 is made up of 13 amino acids. V gave up 4 bases and J gave up 1 base, with 7 bases separating them. Per the germline V gene, CDR1 is SNHLY and CDR2 is FYNNEI. CDR3 DNA sequence: TGTGCCAGCAGTGTTGGGATTAACTATGGCTACACCTTC. It is translated as CASSVGINYGYTF. Supplemented by reference TRBV2 and TRBJ1-2, the full variable domain reads EPEVTQTPSHQVTQMGQEVILRCVPISNHLYFYWYRQILGQKVEFLVSFYNNEISEKSEIFDDQFSVERPDGSNFTLKIRSTKLEDSAMYFCASSVGINYGYTFGSGTRLTVV.

Remarks on this clone: The same CDR3 can be traced to other DNA sequences in this sample. In DNA, the CDR3 is TGTGCCAGCAGATCTAATGAAAAACTGTTTTTT. Protein product: CASRSNEKLFF. The rearrangement links TRBV11-2 to TRBJ1-4, with D hard to call. V shed 6 bases and J shed 3 bases, with 2 bases lying between them. The germline CDR1 and CDR2 sequences are SGHAT and FQNNGV. The CDR3 extends over 11 amino acids.

The chain carries TRBV9 and TRBJ2-7; 8 bases align to TRBD2. The CDR3 consists of 14 residues. The V gene's germline CDR1 is SGDLS and CDR2 YYNGEE. With 3 bases clipped from V and 1 base from J, the junction kept 3 bases outside the gene matches. The CDR3 DNA is TGTGCCAGCAGCGCCTTAGCGGGATCCTACGAGCAGTACTTC. Translating it yields CASSALAGSYEQYF.

The chain is built from TRBV2 and TRBJ1-5; a weak D match, TRBD1 (6 bases). V lost 8 bases and J 0 bases, leaving 11 bases between the germline ends. This CDR3 is built from 14 residues. In germline, CDR1 is SNHLY, CDR2 FYNNEI. Written as DNA, the CDR3 is TGTGCCAGCTCGGACAGCAATAGCAATCAGCCCCAGCATTTT. The encoded protein is CASSDSNSNQPQHF.

The chain uses TRBV9 and TRBJ1-4; 8 bases match TRBD1. Trimming at V came to 2 bases and at J to 8 bases, leaving 8 bases not matched to a gene. The CDR3 length is 15 residues. Germline lookup yields CDR1 SGDLS and CDR2 YYNGEE. The chain's CDR3 is CASSVSRGQGEKLFF. DNA of the CDR3: TGTGCCAGCAGCGTCAGCAGGGGGCAAGGGGAAAAACTGTTTTTT.

The CDR3 bases are TGCGCCAGCGAGGCGTCTGGGAACCACGAGCAGTACTTC. It is translated as CASEASGNHEQYF. The rearrangement uses TRBV10-2 and TRBJ2-7; D call uncertain. Trimming left V 8 bases short and J 5 bases short, with 16 bases between. Germline V lookup: CDR1 WSHSY, CDR2 SAAADI. This CDR3 comprises 13 residues.

Points on this clone: Other nucleotide sequences in the sample specify the same CDR3. The chain combines TRBV10-3 with TRBJ1-2, with a possible D match to TRBD1 (5 bases). Trimming stripped 2 bases from V and 3 bases from J, with 7 bases between. The CDR3 is 13 residues long. Germline CDR1 is ENHRY and CDR2 is SYGVKD. In DNA form, the CDR3 reads TGTGCCATCAGTGAGGGACAAGACTATGGCTACACCTTC. It yields the protein CAISEGQDYGYTF.

V usage is TRBV6-1 and J usage is TRBJ2-2; D is undetermined. CDR1 and CDR2 (germline): MNHNS, SASEGT. This CDR3 is built from 15 residues. Trimming shortened V by 3 bases and J by 0 bases, and 8 bases separated the two germline ends. The CDR3 spells CASSDDLSNTGELFF. The DNA for the CDR3 is TGTGCCAGCAGTGACGACCTATCGAACACCGGGGAGCTGTTTTTT.

The J gene is TRBJ2-7, the V gene TRBV6-5, with D possibly matching TRBD2 (6 bases). Germline-derived CDR1 and CDR2 are MNHEY and SVGAGI. The CDR3 is 14 amino acids. Trimming removed 6 bases at V and 3 bases at J, with 15 bases between. This chain's CDR3 is CASSRWDGGYEQYF. The CDR3 nucleotides are TGTGCCAGCAGCCGCTGGGACGGGGGCTACGAGCAGTACTTC.

This clone was counted a few times. The chain uses TRBV6-1 and TRBJ2-7; 7 bases line up with TRBD2. Trimming took 3 bases from V and 3 from J; bases not matched to a gene: 17. The length of the CDR3 is 18 residues. Germline loops: CDR1 MNHNS, CDR2 SASEGT. The CDR3 nucleotides read TGTGCCAGCAGTGACCCTCCCCGCCCCAGCGGGGTAAACTACGAGCAGTACTTC. Translated, it gives CASSDPPRPSGVNYEQYF.

This clone has a single count. V and J are TRBV6-1 and TRBJ2-4; D gene ambiguous. The germline CDR1 and CDR2 sequences are MNHNS and SASEGT. CDR3 length: 16 amino acids. V gave up 0 bases and J gave up 0 bases, with 9 bases separating them. The CDR3 DNA reads as TGTGCCAGCAGTGAAGCCCGCAGACTAGCCAAAAACATTCAGTACTTC. Encoded protein: CASSEARRLAKNIQYF.

V gene TRBV19 combines with J gene TRBJ2-2; 13 nucleotides agree with TRBD2. The germline gives CDR1 LNHDA, CDR2 SQIVND (reference sequence). This CDR3 contains 17 residues. V shed 4 bases, J shed 1 base, and the junction held 3 bases outside the gene matches. CDR3 in amino acids: CASSRTSGRGNTGELFF. DNA of the CDR3: TGTGCCAGTAGTAGGACTAGCGGGAGAGGGAACACCGGGGAGCTGTTTTTT.

This clone turned up a few times. The V gene is TRBV5-4, the J gene TRBJ1-1; the D is unclear. The CDR3 totals 13 residues. V was trimmed by 1 base and J by 0 bases, leaving 4 bases between them. Germline V lookup: CDR1 SGHNT, CDR2 YYREEE (reference sequence). The CDR3 sequence is CASSLNVNTEAFF. CDR3 nucleotides: TGTGCCAGCAGCTTGAATGTGAACACTGAAGCTTTCTTT.

The DNA for the CDR3 is TGTGCCAAAAAAAAGGTCGGACAGATCTTTTCCTACGAGCAGTACTTC. Its protein product is CAKKKVGQIFSYEQYF. The chain couples TRBV7-2 to TRBJ2-7; D is possibly TRBD1 (6 bases). Germline CDR1 is SGHTA and CDR2 is FQGNSA. V lost 10 bases and J 1 base, leaving 23 bases between the germline ends. This CDR3 region has 16 residues.

The DNA of the CDR3 is TGTGCCTGGAACCCTGACAATGAGCAGTTCTTC. This sequence encodes CAWNPDNEQFF. The chain links TRBV30 to TRBJ2-1; no clear D gene. The CDR3 runs 11 residues. Trimming took 4 bases from V and 5 from J, leaving 6 bases between them. The V gene's germline CDR1 is GTSNPN and CDR2 SVGIG (reference sequence).